The 21 T cell receptor beta chains reported below all come from one sample, sequenced in a study of blood T cells in healthy people across ages. Sample-barcoded 5' priming and a J-beta primer mix drove a second PCR of roughly 6 to 12 cycles. Using its own MiXCR run on the 5' RACE reads, TCRdb lists one record per CDR3 protein. The table includes fewer than 800,000 distinct CDR3 sequences, roughly 49% detected once. Sequencing used blood. The receptor source for this set is a woman aged 55-69 years in good health.

This clonotype was seen just once. The V and J genes are TRBV7-9 and TRBJ2-4; D remains unclear. Looked up from germline, CDR1 is SEHNR and CDR2 is FQNEAQ (reference sequence). V lost 5 bases and J 1 base, leaving 15 bases between the germline ends. The CDR3 loop spans 16 amino acids. DNA for the CDR3: TGTGCCAGCAGCCCCGGCCCACAGAGGGCCAAAAACATTCAGTACTTC. As protein: CASSPGPQRAKNIQYF.

This rearrangement joins TRBV7-9 to TRBJ2-5; tentatively, D is TRBD2 (7 bases). This CDR3 comprises 14 residues. Looked up from germline, CDR1 is SEHNR and CDR2 is FQNEAQ (reference sequence). V was shortened by 8 bases and J by 3 bases, with 16 bases between the two germline ends. CDR3 in amino acids: CASSYGGGKETQYF. The CDR3 nucleotides are TGTGCCAGCTCCTATGGGGGGGGCAAAGAGACCCAGTACTTC.

V usage is TRBV4-3 and J usage is TRBJ2-3; tentative D call: TRBD2 (6 bases). V was clipped by 1 base and J by 0 bases, with 11 bases between them. The CDR3 contains 16 residues. Germline V gene data show CDR1 as LGHNA and CDR2 as YSLEER. This CDR3 is CASSQGASVSTDTQYF. CDR3 bases: TGCGCCAGCAGCCAAGGGGCTAGCGTTAGCACAGATACGCAGTATTTT.

The V call is TRBV14, the J call TRBJ1-1, with D maybe TRBD1 (5 bases). The V gene lost 3 bases and the J gene lost 4 bases, with 15 bases spanning the gap. Germline CDR1 and CDR2: SGHDN and FVKESK. The CDR3 consists of 15 residues. The CDR3 DNA sequence: TGTGCCAGCAGCCATGCTCGGGGCCGTGGCACTGAAGCTTTCTTT. Translation gives CASSHARGRGTEAFF.

Only a few counts were recorded for this clonotype. The chain has TRBV11-2 and TRBJ1-6, with D perhaps TRBD1 (5 bases). With 7 bases removed from V and 8 bases from J, the gap between germline ends came to 15 bases. Germline loops: CDR1 SGHAT, CDR2 FQNNGV. The CDR3 runs to 14 residues. The CDR3 here is CASTAGTGHSPLHF. CDR3 nucleotides: TGTGCCAGCACAGCCGGGACGGGTCATTCACCCCTCCACTTT.

V usage is TRBV20-1 and J usage is TRBJ1-1; weak D call: TRBD1 (6 bases). V lost 0 bases and J 6 bases, leaving 17 bases between the germline ends. From germline, CDR1 is DFQATT and CDR2 SNEGSKA (reference sequence). This CDR3 is built from 15 residues. Here the CDR3 DNA reads TGCAGTGCTAGAGATGCGGGACAAAAATCCCCTGAAGCTTTCTTT. Protein product: CSARDAGQKSPEAFF.

This clonotype was seen ten or more times. V is TRBV11-1 and J is TRBJ2-5; 8 bases agree with TRBD1. This CDR3 is built from 14 residues. V shed 6 bases and J 5 bases; nucleotides not matched to a gene: 8. Germline assignment: CDR1 SGHAT and CDR2 FQDESV (reference sequence). The CDR3 is CASRRQGPSETQYF. CDR3 DNA sequence: TGTGCCAGCAGACGACAGGGGCCATCGGAGACCCAGTACTTC.

This clonotype was recorded at least ten times. V and J are TRBV3-1 and TRBJ2-7, with 8 bases that match TRBD2. The V gene end was trimmed by 0 bases and the J gene end by 2 bases; junction bases not matched to a gene: 3. The CDR3 has 15 amino acids. Germline loops: CDR1 LGHDT, CDR2 YNNKEL (reference sequence). The CDR3 sequence: CASSQDSGSPYEQYF. CDR3 nucleotides: TGTGCCAGCAGCCAAGACAGCGGGAGTCCCTACGAGCAGTACTTC.

V usage is TRBV5-5 and J usage is TRBJ2-5; no firm D call. Judging by the DNA end, TRBJ2-7 fits better; the J call may be wrong. CDR1 and CDR2 (germline): SGHKS, YYEKEE (reference sequence). The CDR3 has 11 residues. The CDR3 DNA reads TGTGCCAGCAGACAGTATTACGAGCAGTACTTC. Protein sequence: CASRQYYEQYF.

The V and J genes are TRBV15 and TRBJ2-3; TRBD1 agrees at 9 bases. CDR1 and CDR2 from the germline V gene are LNHNV and YYDKDF (reference sequence). CDR3 size: 16 residues. Trimming took 1 base from V and 4 from J; bases not matched to a gene: 6. The chain's CDR3 is CATSRGLTGGADTQYF. The CDR3 DNA reads TGTGCCACCAGCAGAGGCCTGACAGGGGGAGCAGATACGCAGTATTTT.

The chain links TRBV7-2 to TRBJ2-7; D is undetermined. The CDR3 covers 18 residues. V was cut by 2 bases and J by 0 bases, with 20 bases left in between. Per the germline V gene, CDR1 is SGHTA and CDR2 is FQGNSA. The CDR3 bases are TGTGCCAGCAGCTTATATAGGGTCGCGCCTGTGAACTCCTACGAGCAGTACTTC. Translation gives CASSLYRVAPVNSYEQYF.

The chain combines TRBV7-2 with TRBJ2-1; D unclear. With 0 bases removed from V and 6 bases from J, the gap between germline ends came to 15 bases. The V gene's germline CDR1 is SGHTA and CDR2 FQGNSA. CDR3 size: 16 residues. The CDR3 sequence: CASSLALTAMSNEQFF. CDR3 sequence (DNA): TGTGCCAGCAGCTTAGCGTTAACTGCAATGAGCAATGAGCAGTTCTTC.

The gene calls are TRBV27 and TRBJ2-3; 12 nucleotides align to TRBD2. Germline CDR1 MNHEY, CDR2 SMNVEV (reference sequence). J gave up 6 bases and V 8 bases, and 6 bases lay outside the gene matches. This CDR3 comprises 14 residues. Here the CDR3 reads CASRLAGVRDTQYF. The CDR3 region has the DNA TGTGCCAGCCGACTAGCGGGAGTGAGGGATACGCAGTATTTT.

Written as DNA, the CDR3 is TGTGCCAGTAGTCCTACCGGGACAAAGGCCGGAGAGACCCAGTACTTC. It encodes CASSPTGTKAGETQYF. The rearrangement joins TRBV19 to TRBJ2-5; a possible D gene is TRBD1 (6 bases). Germline CDR1 and CDR2: LNHDA and SQIVND (reference sequence). The CDR3 has 16 amino acids. Trimming stripped 5 bases from V and 4 bases from J, with 20 bases between.

The chain links TRBV9 to TRBJ2-5; 8 bases line up with TRBD1. CDR1 is SGDLS and CDR2 is YYNGEE in the germline V gene. The CDR3 totals 15 residues. Germline trimming cut 2 bases from V and 5 bases from J; bases unmatched to any gene: 8. CDR3: CASSVGQGGGETQYF. CDR3 coding DNA: TGTGCCAGCAGCGTCGGACAGGGCGGTGGGGAGACCCAGTACTTC.

This sequence joins TRBV18 and TRBJ1-4; D is ambiguous. This CDR3 is 17 amino acids long. The germline V gene has CDR1 KGHSH and CDR2 LQKENI. The V gene lost 2 bases and the J gene lost 3 bases, with 16 bases spanning the gap. In DNA, the CDR3 is TGTGCCAGCTCACCAAACGGGTTGACGGGATCTAATGAAAAACTGTTTTTT. This codes for CASSPNGLTGSNEKLFF. Looking up the rest from reference TRBV18 and TRBJ1-4 gives the full variable domain: NAGVMQNPRHLVRRRGQEARLRCSPMKGHSHVYWYRQLPEEGLKFMVYLQKENIIDESGMPKERFSAEFPKEGPSILRIQQVVRGDSAAYFCASSPNGLTGSNEKLFFGSGTQLSVL.

This clonotype was recorded a few times. This chain joins TRBV28 and TRBJ1-5, with 8 bases aligning to TRBD1. V shed 7 bases, J shed 5 bases, and the junction held 7 bases outside the gene matches. The CDR3 has 14 residues. Germline V gene sequence: CDR1 MDHEN, CDR2 SYDVKM. Here the CDR3 DNA reads TGTGCCAGCACCGGGACAGGCGGCGATCAGCCCCAGCATTTT. This gives the protein CASTGTGGDQPQHF. The complete variable domain, with remaining parts taken from reference TRBV28 and TRBJ1-5, reads DVKVTQSSRYLVKRTGEKVFLECVQDMDHENMFWYRQDPGLGLRLIYFSYDVKMKEKGDIPEGYSVSREKKERFSLILESASTNQTSMYLCASTGTGGDQPQHFGDGTRLSIL.

V usage is TRBV29-1 and J usage is TRBJ1-1; 7 bases map to TRBD1. The germline V gene encodes CDR1 SQVTM and CDR2 ANQGSEA. The CDR3 totals 11 residues. V lost 3 bases and J lost 9; bases outside the gene matches: 4. The chain's CDR3 is CSVERTGKAFF. CDR3 in DNA: TGCAGCGTTGAGAGGACAGGCAAAGCTTTCTTT. The whole variable domain, filled in from reference TRBV29-1 and TRBJ1-1, reads SAVISQKPSRDICQRGTSLTIQCQVDSQVTMMFWYRQQPGQSLTLIATANQGSEATYESGFVIDKFPISRPNLTFSTLTVSNMSPEDSSIYLCSVERTGKAFFGQGTRLTVV.

Regarding this clonotype: This clone may be a read error of a much larger clone one base away. The CDR3 coding sequence is TGCAGCGTGGGACTAGCGAGTGGCAATGAGCAGTTCTTC. Translating it yields CSVGLASGNEQFF. V and J are TRBV29-1 and TRBJ2-1; 10 nucleotides agree with TRBD2. CDR3 length: 13 amino acids. J was trimmed by 6 bases and V by 6 bases; bases with no gene match: 5. Germline CDR1 and CDR2: SQVTM and ANQGSEA.

J is TRBJ2-3 and V is TRBV7-2; 8 bases are shared with TRBD2. Germline CDR1 reads SGHTA; CDR2 reads FQGNSA. Trimming removed 1 base from V and 4 bases from J; junction bases left unmatched: 4. This CDR3 region has 15 residues. The CDR3 here is CASSLEGTRADTQYF. DNA of the CDR3: TGTGCCAGCAGCTTAGAAGGGACTAGAGCAGATACGCAGTATTTT.

A remark on this clonotype: The germline gene is not matched at one end of the junction; a read error may be the cause. The chain has TRBV6-5 and TRBJ2-1, with 12 positions matching TRBD1. The CDR3 totals 15 residues. CDR1 is MNHEY and CDR2 is SVGAGI in the germline V gene. CDR3 region: CASSAGTGGGNGQFF. The CDR3 DNA reads as TGTGCCAGCAGCGCCGGGACAGGGGGCGGCAATGGGCAGTTCTTC.